One sample yielded the 29 T cell receptor beta chains listed below, sequenced in a study of cytomegalovirus exposure and HLA in healthy donors. Primers included in the PCR were 60 Vbeta and 13 Jbeta primers. Using immunoSEQ multiplex PCR, the repertoire was profiled, and TCRdb retains in-frame clones only, with some absent. The repertoire consists of about 190,000 clones, with around four fifths occurring once and the leading ten covering 1.2%. The sequenced sample was PBMCs. The receptors shown here come from a boy aged 2 to 9 in good health and CMV-seronegative.

This sequence joins TRBV5-1 and TRBJ2-3, with 9 bases fitting TRBD2. There are 17 residues in the CDR3. Germline-derived CDR1 and CDR2 are SGHRS and YFSETQ. J lost 2 bases, V lost 4 bases, and 11 bases had no gene match. The CDR3 coding sequence is TGCGCCAGCAGCCAGGGACTAGCAGTGATCTTCACAGATACGCAGTATTTT. Its translation is CASSQGLAVIFTDTQYF.

The chain employs TRBV18 and TRBJ2-2; D possibly corresponds to TRBD2 (7 bases). V gave up 1 base and J gave up 5 bases, with 14 bases separating them. The germline gives CDR1 KGHSH, CDR2 LQKENI. The CDR3 is 16 residues long. The CDR3 loop is CASSPLAGALTGELFF. CDR3 DNA: TGTGCCAGCTCACCACTTGCGGGGGCGTTGACCGGGGAGCTGTTTTTT.

This clone has only a few counts. This chain joins TRBV12-5 and TRBJ1-2; D unclear. Germline V lookup: CDR1 LGHNT, CDR2 FRNRAP. This CDR3 spans 11 amino acids. The V end lost 7 bases, the J end lost 4 bases, and 7 bases lay between the germline ends. The CDR3, as DNA: TGTGCTAGTGTATTGTGCTATGGCTACACCTTC. Protein: CASVLCYGYTF.

The chain couples TRBV2 to TRBJ2-7; 7 bases map to TRBD1. CDR3 length: 13 amino acids. J was trimmed by 0 bases and V by 8 bases; bases with no gene match: 4. The germline V gene has CDR1 SNHLY and CDR2 FYNNEI. In nucleotides, the CDR3 is TGTGCCAGCTTGGGGACAGTCTCCTACGAGCAGTACTTC. Translation: CASLGTVSYEQYF.

This clone was detected only a few times. The chain joins TRBV18 to TRBJ1-1; unclear D gene. The CDR3 covers 14 residues. CDR1 is KGHSH, CDR2 LQKENI, per germline. V gave up 2 bases and J gave up 2 bases, with 9 bases separating them. The CDR3 loop reads CASSPLEGNTEAFF. CDR3 in DNA: TGTGCCAGCTCACCATTAGAGGGAAACACTGAAGCTTTCTTT.

The rearrangement uses TRBV18 and TRBJ1-1; 9 bases are a match to TRBD1. Trimming cost V 6 bases and J 10 bases; bases outside gene matches: 12. CDR1 and CDR2 (germline): KGHSH, LQKENI. There are 14 residues in the CDR3. The CDR3 sequence: CASSQPDRGSAAFF. Written as DNA, the CDR3 is TGTGCCAGCTCCCAACCGGACAGGGGTTCCGCAGCTTTCTTT. The entire variable domain, with the rest obtained from reference TRBV18 and TRBJ1-1, is as follows: NAGVMQNPRHLVRRRGQEARLRCSPMKGHSHVYWYRQLPEEGLKFMVYLQKENIIDESGMPKERFSAEFPKEGPSILRIQQVVRGDSAAYFCASSQPDRGSAAFFGQGTRLTVV.

V and J are TRBV5-6 and TRBJ2-3; TRBD1 agrees at 7 bases. Looked up from germline, CDR1 is SGHDT and CDR2 is YYEEEE. The J segment lost 3 bases and the V segment lost 4 bases, leaving 5 bases of the junction unmatched. This CDR3 comprises 14 residues. The CDR3 sequence is CASSTQGITDTQYF. CDR3 coding DNA: TGTGCCAGCAGCACACAGGGGATTACAGATACGCAGTATTTT.

In DNA form, the CDR3 reads TGTGCCAGTAAAAGGGACAGGGGGCCCACTGAAGCTTTCTTT. Protein sequence: CASKRDRGPTEAFF. This chain links TRBV19 with TRBJ1-1; 12 nucleotides agree with TRBD1. CDR1 is LNHDA and CDR2 is SQIVND in the germline V gene (reference sequence). The CDR3 runs 14 residues. Trimming at V came to 7 bases and at J to 4 bases, leaving 4 bases not matched to a gene.

V usage is TRBV4-1 and J usage is TRBJ1-4; TRBD1 agrees at 9 bases. Germline assignment: CDR1 MGHRA and CDR2 YSYEKL. The V gene end was trimmed by 0 bases and the J gene end by 5 bases; junction bases not matched to a gene: 1. The CDR3 length is 15 residues. The CDR3 reads CASSQDGTGNEKLFF. The CDR3 DNA sequence: TGCGCCAGCAGCCAAGATGGGACAGGGAATGAAAAACTGTTTTTT.

V gene TRBV5-8 combines with J gene TRBJ2-7; D perhaps matches TRBD2 (6 bases). The germline V and J ends were trimmed by 0 bases and 7 bases, with 14 bases remaining between them. The germline CDR1 and CDR2 sequences are SGHTS and YDEGEE. The CDR3 covers 14 residues. In DNA, the CDR3 is TGTGCCAGCAGCTTGGAGGCGGGAAGGGTTGAGCAGTACTTC. This encodes CASSLEAGRVEQYF.

V gene TRBV29-1 combines with J gene TRBJ1-1; D gene uncertain. The CDR3 extends over 15 amino acids. Germline CDR1 SQVTM, CDR2 ANQGSEA. Trimming left V 0 bases short and J 1 base short, with 12 bases between. The CDR3 loop reads CSVEDGKAANTEAFF. The CDR3 bases are TGCAGCGTTGAAGATGGTAAGGCGGCGAACACTGAAGCTTTCTTT.

The rearrangement joins TRBV9 to TRBJ2-3, with TRBD2 matching over 8 bases. Unmatched junction bases numbered 20, after V lost 0 bases and J lost 2 bases. Germline CDR1 SGDLS, CDR2 YYNGEE. The CDR3 is 21 residues long. CDR3 amino acids: CASSVASPGELAAGVTDTQYF. The CDR3 region has the DNA TGTGCCAGCAGCGTAGCCTCTCCTGGGGAACTAGCGGCAGGGGTCACAGATACGCAGTATTTT.

This clone was detected only once. The chain carries TRBV7-8 and TRBJ2-3; the match to TRBD2 covers 8 bases. CDR3 length equals 16 residues. V lost 2 bases and J lost 5; bases outside the gene matches: 9. The V gene's germline CDR1 is SGHVS and CDR2 FQNEAQ. CDR3 residues: CASSLWQLAEIDTQYF. In DNA, the CDR3 is TGTGCCAGCAGCTTATGGCAACTAGCGGAGATAGATACGCAGTATTTT.

The chain carries TRBV10-3 and TRBJ1-3; D not certain. With 0 bases removed from V and 4 bases from J, the gap between germline ends came to 13 bases. Germline V CDR1 and CDR2: ENHRY, SYGVKD. The CDR3 runs to 16 residues. The CDR3 loop is CAISESIFRGGNTIYF. The CDR3 coding sequence is TGTGCCATCAGTGAGTCGATTTTTCGGGGAGGAAACACCATATATTTT.

The chain has TRBV9 and TRBJ1-2; maybe TRBD1 (6 bases). In germline, CDR1 is SGDLS, CDR2 YYNGEE. CDR3 length equals 12 residues. V lost 3 bases to trimming and J lost 8 bases, with 11 bases between them. In DNA form, the CDR3 reads TGTGCCAGCAGCGATCACAGGGAGGGCTACACCTTC. Translating gives CASSDHREGYTF.

The CDR3 sequence is CASSQVPSGWTEAFF. Written as DNA, the CDR3 is TGCGCCAGCAGCCAAGTCCCCTCGGGGTGGACTGAAGCTTTCTTT. The chain carries TRBV4-3 and TRBJ1-1; D not certain. Trimming pared 1 base from V and 5 bases from J, leaving 14 bases between. There are 15 residues in the CDR3. Per germline, CDR1 LGHNA and CDR2 YSLEER.

The rearrangement uses TRBV21-1 and TRBJ1-5; no DNA check was done on the table's D call, TRBD1. TRBV21-1 is a recognized pseudogene. The CDR3 consists of 20 residues. This CDR3 reads CASSKGPVWTGDYSNQPQHF. The CDR3 nucleotides read TGTGCCAGCAGCAAGGGTCCGGTTTGGACAGGGGACTATAGCAATCAGCCCCAGCATTTT.

This clone was recorded a few times. The rearrangement links TRBV9 to TRBJ2-5; possibly TRBD1 for D (6 bases). Germline V gene lookup returns CDR1 SGDLS and CDR2 YYNGEE. The CDR3 consists of 14 residues. Between the trimmed V and J ends, which lost 7 bases and 5 bases, there was a span of 18 bases. The CDR3 protein is CASDKQGWGETQYF. DNA for the CDR3: TGTGCCAGCGATAAACAGGGTTGGGGGGAGACCCAGTACTTC.

This rearrangement joins TRBV29-1 to TRBJ1-1; D gene unclear. Trimming left V 7 bases short and J 0 bases short, with 9 bases between. The CDR3 contains 12 residues. The germline V gene encodes CDR1 SQVTM and CDR2 ANQGSEA. The CDR3 region is CSAAPMNTEAFF. DNA for the CDR3: TGCAGCGCTGCCCCTATGAACACTGAAGCTTTCTTT.

This chain connects TRBV18 to TRBJ2-7; perhaps TRBD1 as D (6 bases). Trimming cost V 1 base and J 3 bases, with 13 bases left between them. This CDR3 has 15 residues. Germline-derived CDR1 and CDR2 are KGHSH and LQKENI. For the CDR3, the DNA is TGTGCCAGCTCACCACTCGCAGGGGCCAACTACGAGCAGTACTTC. Protein: CASSPLAGANYEQYF. Variable domain in full (rest from reference TRBV18 and TRBJ2-7): NAGVMQNPRHLVRRRGQEARLRCSPMKGHSHVYWYRQLPEEGLKFMVYLQKENIIDESGMPKERFSAEFPKEGPSILRIQQVVRGDSAAYFCASSPLAGANYEQYFGPGTRLTVT.

This chain connects TRBV5-1 to TRBJ1-1, with 8 bases fitting TRBD1. The CDR3 runs to 16 residues. Germline loops: CDR1 SGHRS, CDR2 YFSETQ. V lost 5 bases and J lost 3; bases outside the gene matches: 12. CDR3 DNA sequence: TGCGCCAGCAGTGCTGACAGGGGAAGAAGGGACACTGAAGCTTTCTTT. This translates into CASSADRGRRDTEAFF.

This chain links TRBV15 with TRBJ2-5; TRBD2 is a possible D gene (6 bases). Germline loops: CDR1 LNHNV, CDR2 YYDKDF (reference sequence). Trimming took off 4 bases at V and 1 base at J, with 7 bases between the two ends. The CDR3 is 13 residues long. As DNA, the CDR3 is TGTGCCACCAGCACTAGCGCCCAAGAGACCCAGTACTTC. This translates into CATSTSAQETQYF.

The chain recombines TRBV23-1 with TRBJ2-7, with TRBD2 identical over 10 bases. TRBV23-1 is assigned to the ORF class and has an uncertain function. Trimming removed 6 bases from V and 4 bases from J; junction bases left unmatched: 6. The CDR3 has 14 residues. The DNA of the CDR3 is TGCGCCAGCAGCCGAACTAGCGGGGATTACGAGCAGTACGTC. Protein product: CASSRTSGDYEQYV.

The gene calls are TRBV11-2 and TRBJ2-7; 8 bases fit TRBD1. J was trimmed by 2 bases and V by 1 base; bases with no gene match: 4. Looked up from germline, CDR1 is SGHAT and CDR2 is FQNNGV. The CDR3 consists of 15 residues. CDR3 bases: TGTGCCAGCAGCTTAGCAGGGGGCCCGACCTACGAGCAGTACGTC. Residues: CASSLAGGPTYEQYV.

This chain links TRBV14 with TRBJ2-7; 7 nucleotides agree with TRBD1. This CDR3 spans 14 amino acids. V shed 1 base, J shed 2 bases, and the junction held 2 bases outside the gene matches. From germline, CDR1 is SGHDN and CDR2 FVKESK. The CDR3 region has the DNA TGTGCCAGCAGCCAAGGCACAGGGGCCTACGAGCAGTACTTC. Translating gives CASSQGTGAYEQYF.

The sample holds a few counts of this clone. The genes are TRBV9 and TRBJ2-1, with a weak D call TRBD1 (6 bases). Trimming cost V 4 bases and J 5 bases, with 13 bases left between them. Germline lookup yields CDR1 SGDLS and CDR2 YYNGEE. This CDR3 region has 14 residues. The CDR3 DNA reads as TGTGCCAGCAGCACGGGACAAAATAACAATGAGCAGTTCTTC. It encodes CASSTGQNNNEQFF.

This chain links TRBV18 with TRBJ1-4, with D possibly matching TRBD1 (5 bases). Deletions cut 4 bases from V and 0 bases from J, with 12 bases between. Germline V CDR1 and CDR2: KGHSH, LQKENI. This CDR3 has 16 residues. CDR3 DNA: TGTGCCAGCTCACTACGGACACTCGCAACTAATGAAAAACTGTTTTTT. Translation: CASSLRTLATNEKLFF.

The chain couples TRBV2 to TRBJ2-1, with D uncertain. Between the trimmed V and J ends, which lost 3 bases and 0 bases, there was a span of 6 bases. The CDR3 is made up of 14 amino acids. Germline V CDR1 and CDR2: SNHLY, FYNNEI. CDR3 sequence reads: CASSEFRSYNEQFF. The CDR3 nucleotides are TGTGCCAGCAGTGAGTTCCGCTCCTACAATGAGCAGTTCTTC.

The J gene is TRBJ1-5, the V gene TRBV4-3; 8 bases match TRBD1. Germline CDR1 reads LGHNA; CDR2 reads YSLEER. Trimming cost V 4 bases and J 6 bases; bases outside gene matches: 8. The CDR3 is 15 residues long. CDR3 loop: CASSPSGGAGQPQHF. The CDR3, as DNA: TGCGCCAGCAGCCCCTCAGGGGGCGCGGGTCAGCCCCAGCATTTT.